Sequencing of this TCR beta chain was carried out in a study of blood T cell repertoires in COVID-19. Study-level background: Samples taken during acute and convalescent COVID-19 were collected in the United States, Italy and Spain. In each case, the material was cDNA or gDNA derived from T cells, B-cell-depleted T cells, or PBMCs.

V lost 6 bases to trimming and J lost 5 bases; unmatched junction nucleotides: 14. The CDR3 has 16 amino acids. Germline V gene sequence: CDR1 SNHLY, CDR2 FYNNEI. TCRdb's copy holds only in-frame clones and misses some; the assay was immunoSEQ multiplex PCR. The table shows some 76,000 clones, with 80% to 90% occurring only once. The chain has TRBV2 and TRBJ2-7; TRBD1 matches 9 bases. The clonotype originates from a woman aged 60-75 years with acute or convalescent COVID-19. Sequenced: peripheral blood. The CDR3 protein is CASRKEVGQGLNEQYV. The CDR3 nucleotides are TGTGCCAGCAGGAAAGAGGTGGGACAGGGATTGAACGAGCAGTACGTC.